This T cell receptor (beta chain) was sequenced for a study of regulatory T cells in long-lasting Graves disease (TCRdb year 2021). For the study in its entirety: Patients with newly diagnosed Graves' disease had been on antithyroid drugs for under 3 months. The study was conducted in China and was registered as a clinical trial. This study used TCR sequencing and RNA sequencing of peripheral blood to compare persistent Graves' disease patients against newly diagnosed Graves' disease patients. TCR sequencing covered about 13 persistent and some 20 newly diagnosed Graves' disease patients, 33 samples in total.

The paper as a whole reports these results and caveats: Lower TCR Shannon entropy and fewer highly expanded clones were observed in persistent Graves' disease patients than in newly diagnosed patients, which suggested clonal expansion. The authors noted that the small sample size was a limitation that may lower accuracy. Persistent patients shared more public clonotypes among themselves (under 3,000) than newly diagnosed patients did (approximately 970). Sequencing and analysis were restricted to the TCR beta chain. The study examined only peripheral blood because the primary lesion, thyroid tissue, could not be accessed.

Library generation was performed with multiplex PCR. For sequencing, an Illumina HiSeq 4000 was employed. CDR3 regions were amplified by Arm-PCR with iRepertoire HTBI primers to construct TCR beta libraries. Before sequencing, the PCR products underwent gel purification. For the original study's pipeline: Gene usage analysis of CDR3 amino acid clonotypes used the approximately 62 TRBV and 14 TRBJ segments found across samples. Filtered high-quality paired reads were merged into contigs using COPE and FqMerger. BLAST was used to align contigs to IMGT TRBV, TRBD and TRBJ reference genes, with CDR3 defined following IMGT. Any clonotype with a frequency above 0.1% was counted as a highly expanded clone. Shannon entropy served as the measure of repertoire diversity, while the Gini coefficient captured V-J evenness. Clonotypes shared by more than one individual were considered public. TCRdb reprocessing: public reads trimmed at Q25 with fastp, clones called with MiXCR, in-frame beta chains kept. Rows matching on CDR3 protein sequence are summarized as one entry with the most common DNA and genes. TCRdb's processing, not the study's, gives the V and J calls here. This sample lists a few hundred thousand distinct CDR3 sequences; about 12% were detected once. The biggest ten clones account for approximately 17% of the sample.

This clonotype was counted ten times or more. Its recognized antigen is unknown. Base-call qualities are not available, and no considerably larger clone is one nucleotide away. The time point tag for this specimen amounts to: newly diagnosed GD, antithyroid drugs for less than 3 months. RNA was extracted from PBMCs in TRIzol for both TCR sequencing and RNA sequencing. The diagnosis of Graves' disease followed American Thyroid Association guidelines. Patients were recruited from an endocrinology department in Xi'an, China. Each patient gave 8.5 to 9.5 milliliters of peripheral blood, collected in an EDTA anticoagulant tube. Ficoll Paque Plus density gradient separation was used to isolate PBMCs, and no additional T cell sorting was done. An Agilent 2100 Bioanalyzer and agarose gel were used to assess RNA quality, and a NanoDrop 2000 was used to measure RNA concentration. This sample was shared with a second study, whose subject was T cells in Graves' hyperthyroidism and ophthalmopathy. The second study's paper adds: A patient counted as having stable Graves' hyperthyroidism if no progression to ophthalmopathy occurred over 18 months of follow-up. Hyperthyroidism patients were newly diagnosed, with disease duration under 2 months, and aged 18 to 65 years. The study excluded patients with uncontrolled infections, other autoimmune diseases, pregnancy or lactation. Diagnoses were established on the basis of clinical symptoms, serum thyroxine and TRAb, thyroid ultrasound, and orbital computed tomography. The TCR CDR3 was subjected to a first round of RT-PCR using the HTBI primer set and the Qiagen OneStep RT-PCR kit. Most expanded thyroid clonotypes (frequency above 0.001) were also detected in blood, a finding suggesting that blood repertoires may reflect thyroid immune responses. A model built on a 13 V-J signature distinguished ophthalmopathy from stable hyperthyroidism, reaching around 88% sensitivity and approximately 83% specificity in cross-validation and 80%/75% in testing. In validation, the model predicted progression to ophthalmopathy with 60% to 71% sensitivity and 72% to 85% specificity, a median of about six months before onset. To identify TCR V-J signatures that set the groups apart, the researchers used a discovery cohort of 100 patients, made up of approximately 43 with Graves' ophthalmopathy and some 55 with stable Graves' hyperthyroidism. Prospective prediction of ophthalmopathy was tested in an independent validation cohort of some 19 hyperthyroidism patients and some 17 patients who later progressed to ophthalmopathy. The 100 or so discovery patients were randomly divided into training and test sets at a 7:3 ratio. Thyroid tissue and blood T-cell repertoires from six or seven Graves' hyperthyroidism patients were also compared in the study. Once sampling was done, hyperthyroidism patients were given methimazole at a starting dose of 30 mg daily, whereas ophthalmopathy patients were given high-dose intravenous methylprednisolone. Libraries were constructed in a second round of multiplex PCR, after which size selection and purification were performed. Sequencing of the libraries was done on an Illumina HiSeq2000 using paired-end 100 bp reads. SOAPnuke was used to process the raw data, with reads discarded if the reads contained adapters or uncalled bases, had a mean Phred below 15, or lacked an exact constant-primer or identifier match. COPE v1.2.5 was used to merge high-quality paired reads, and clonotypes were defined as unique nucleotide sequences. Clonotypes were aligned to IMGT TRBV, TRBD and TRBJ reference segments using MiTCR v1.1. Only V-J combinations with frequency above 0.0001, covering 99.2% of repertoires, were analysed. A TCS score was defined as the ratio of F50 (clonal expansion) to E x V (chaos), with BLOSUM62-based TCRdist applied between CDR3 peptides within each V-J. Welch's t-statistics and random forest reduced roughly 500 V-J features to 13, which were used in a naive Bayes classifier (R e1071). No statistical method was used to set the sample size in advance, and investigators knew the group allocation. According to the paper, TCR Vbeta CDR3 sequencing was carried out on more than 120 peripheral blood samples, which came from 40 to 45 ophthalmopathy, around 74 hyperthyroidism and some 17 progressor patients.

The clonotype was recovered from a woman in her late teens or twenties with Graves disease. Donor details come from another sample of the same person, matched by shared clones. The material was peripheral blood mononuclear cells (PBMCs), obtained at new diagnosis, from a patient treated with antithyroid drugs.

The sequenced DNA: TGTGCCAGCAGCTTATCCTACACTACTGAGCAGTACGTC. It codes for CASSLSYTTEQYV. The V and J segments used are TRBV7-2 and TRBJ2-7; the D gene is not confidently resolved. The CDR3, cysteine through valine, is 13 amino acids long. The CDR3 DNA has 39 bases and is translated from base 1. Taken from the germline V gene, the CDR1 and CDR2 loops are SGHTA and FQGNSA. The V end loses 2 bases and the J end loses 7 bases, and a stretch of 12 bases separates them.